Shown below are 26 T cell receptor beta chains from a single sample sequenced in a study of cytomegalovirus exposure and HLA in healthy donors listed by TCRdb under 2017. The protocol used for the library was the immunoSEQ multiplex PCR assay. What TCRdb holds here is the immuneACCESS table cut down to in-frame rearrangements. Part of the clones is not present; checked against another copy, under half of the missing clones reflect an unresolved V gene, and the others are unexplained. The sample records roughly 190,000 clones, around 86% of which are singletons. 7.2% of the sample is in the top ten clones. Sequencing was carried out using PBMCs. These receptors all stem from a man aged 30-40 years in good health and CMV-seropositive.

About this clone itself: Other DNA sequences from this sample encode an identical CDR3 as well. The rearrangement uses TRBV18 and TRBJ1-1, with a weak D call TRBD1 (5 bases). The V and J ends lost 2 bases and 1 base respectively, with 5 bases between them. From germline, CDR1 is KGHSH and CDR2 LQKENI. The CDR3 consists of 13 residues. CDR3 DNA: TGTGCCAGCTCACCAGGGGGGAACACTGAAGCTTTCTTT. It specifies CASSPGGNTEAFF. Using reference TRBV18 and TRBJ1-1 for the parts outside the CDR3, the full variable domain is NAGVMQNPRHLVRRRGQEARLRCSPMKGHSHVYWYRQLPEEGLKFMVYLQKENIIDESGMPKERFSAEFPKEGPSILRIQQVVRGDSAAYFCASSPGGNTEAFFGQGTRLTVV.

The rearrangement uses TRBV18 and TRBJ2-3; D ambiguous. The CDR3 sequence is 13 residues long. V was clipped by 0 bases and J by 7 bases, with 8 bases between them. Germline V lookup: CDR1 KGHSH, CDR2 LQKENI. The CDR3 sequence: CASSPPSPNTQYF. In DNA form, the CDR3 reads TGTGCCAGCTCACCACCATCCCCCAATACGCAGTATTTT.

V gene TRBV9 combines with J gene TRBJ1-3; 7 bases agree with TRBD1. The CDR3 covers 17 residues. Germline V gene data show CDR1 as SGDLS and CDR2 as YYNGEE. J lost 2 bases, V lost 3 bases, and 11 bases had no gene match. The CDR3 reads CASSGSSWGQPGNTIYF. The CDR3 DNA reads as TGTGCCAGCAGCGGTAGTAGTTGGGGACAGCCTGGAAACACCATATATTTT.

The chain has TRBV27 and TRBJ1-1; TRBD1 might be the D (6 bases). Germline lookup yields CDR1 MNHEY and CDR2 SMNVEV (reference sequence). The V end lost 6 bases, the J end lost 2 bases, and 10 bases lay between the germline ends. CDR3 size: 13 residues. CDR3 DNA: TGTGCCAGCAGGCACAGGGAAAACACTGAAGCTTTCTTT. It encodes CASRHRENTEAFF.

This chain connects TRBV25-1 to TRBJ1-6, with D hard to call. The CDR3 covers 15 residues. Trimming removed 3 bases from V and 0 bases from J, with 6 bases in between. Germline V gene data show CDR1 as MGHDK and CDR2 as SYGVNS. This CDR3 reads CASSEGSSYNSPLHF. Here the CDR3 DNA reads TGTGCCAGCAGTGAGGGCAGCTCCTATAATTCACCCCTCCACTTT. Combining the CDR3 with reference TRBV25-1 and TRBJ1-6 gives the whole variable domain EADIYQTPRYLVIGTGKKITLECSQTMGHDKMYWYQQDPGMELHLIHYSYGVNSTEKGDLSSESTVSRIRTEHFPLTLESARPSHTSQYLCASSEGSSYNSPLHFGNGTRLTVT.

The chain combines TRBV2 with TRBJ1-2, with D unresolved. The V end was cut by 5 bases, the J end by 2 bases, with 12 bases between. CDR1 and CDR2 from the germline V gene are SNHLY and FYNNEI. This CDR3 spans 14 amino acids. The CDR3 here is CASSPYPANYGYTF. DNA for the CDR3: TGTGCCAGCAGTCCCTACCCAGCGAACTATGGCTACACCTTC.

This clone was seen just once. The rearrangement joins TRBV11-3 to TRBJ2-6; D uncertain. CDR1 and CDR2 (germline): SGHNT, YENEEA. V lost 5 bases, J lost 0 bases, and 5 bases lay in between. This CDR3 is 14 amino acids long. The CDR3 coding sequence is TGTGCCAGCAGCGCCTTCTCTGGGGCCAACGTCCTGACTTTC. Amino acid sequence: CASSAFSGANVLTF.

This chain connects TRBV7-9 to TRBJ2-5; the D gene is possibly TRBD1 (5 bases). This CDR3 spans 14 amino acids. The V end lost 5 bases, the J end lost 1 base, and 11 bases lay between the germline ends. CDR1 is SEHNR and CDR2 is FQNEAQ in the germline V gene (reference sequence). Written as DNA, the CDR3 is TGTGCCAGCAGCCCCGACAGTTCCCAAGAGACCCAGTACTTC. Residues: CASSPDSSQETQYF.

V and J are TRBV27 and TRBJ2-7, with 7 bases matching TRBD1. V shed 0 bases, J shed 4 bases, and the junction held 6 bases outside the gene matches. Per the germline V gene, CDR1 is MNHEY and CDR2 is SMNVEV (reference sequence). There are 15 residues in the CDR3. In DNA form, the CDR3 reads TGTGCCAGCAGTTTATCGGGACAGATTCCTTACGAGCAGTACTTC. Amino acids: CASSLSGQIPYEQYF.

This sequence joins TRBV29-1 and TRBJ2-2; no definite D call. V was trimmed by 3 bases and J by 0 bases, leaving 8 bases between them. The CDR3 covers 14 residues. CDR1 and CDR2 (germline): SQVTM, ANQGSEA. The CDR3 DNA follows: TGCAGCGTTGAGGGCAGGTCGAACACCGGGGAGCTGTTTTTT. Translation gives CSVEGRSNTGELFF.

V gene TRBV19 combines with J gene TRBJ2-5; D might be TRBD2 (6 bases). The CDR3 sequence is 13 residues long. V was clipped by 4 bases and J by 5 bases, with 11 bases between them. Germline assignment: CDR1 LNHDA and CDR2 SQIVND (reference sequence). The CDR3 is CASSTTSLETQYF. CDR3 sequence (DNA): TGTGCCAGTAGTACGACTAGTTTGGAGACCCAGTACTTC.

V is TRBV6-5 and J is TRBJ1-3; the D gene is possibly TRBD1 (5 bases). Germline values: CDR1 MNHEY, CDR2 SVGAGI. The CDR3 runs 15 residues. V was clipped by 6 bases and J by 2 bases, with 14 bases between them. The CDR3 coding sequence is TGTGCCAGCAGAACTCCTACAGGAGCTGGAAACACCATATATTTT. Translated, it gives CASRTPTGAGNTIYF.

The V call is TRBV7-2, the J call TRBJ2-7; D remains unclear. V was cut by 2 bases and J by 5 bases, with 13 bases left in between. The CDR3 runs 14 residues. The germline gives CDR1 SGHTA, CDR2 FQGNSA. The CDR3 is CASSLLSSGDEQYF. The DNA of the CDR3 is TGTGCCAGCAGCTTATTGTCTTCCGGCGACGAGCAGTACTTC.

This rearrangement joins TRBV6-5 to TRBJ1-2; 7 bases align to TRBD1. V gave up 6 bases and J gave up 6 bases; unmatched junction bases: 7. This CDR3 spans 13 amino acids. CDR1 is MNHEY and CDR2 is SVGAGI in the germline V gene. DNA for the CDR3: TGTGCCAGCAGACCCGGGACAGTCAATGGCTACACCTTC. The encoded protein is CASRPGTVNGYTF.

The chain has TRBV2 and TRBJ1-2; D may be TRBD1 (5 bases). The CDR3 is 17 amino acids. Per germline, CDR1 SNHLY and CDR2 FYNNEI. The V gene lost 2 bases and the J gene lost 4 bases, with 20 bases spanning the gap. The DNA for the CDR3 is TGTGCCAGCAGTGAAATTGGGTCGGCAGGGCGCATCTATGGCTACACCTTC. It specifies CASSEIGSAGRIYGYTF.

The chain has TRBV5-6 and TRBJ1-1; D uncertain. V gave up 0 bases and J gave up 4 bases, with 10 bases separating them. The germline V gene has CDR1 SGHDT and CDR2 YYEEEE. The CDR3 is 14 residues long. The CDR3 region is CASSLVGKSTEAFF. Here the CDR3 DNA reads TGTGCCAGCAGCTTGGTTGGTAAGAGCACTGAAGCTTTCTTT.

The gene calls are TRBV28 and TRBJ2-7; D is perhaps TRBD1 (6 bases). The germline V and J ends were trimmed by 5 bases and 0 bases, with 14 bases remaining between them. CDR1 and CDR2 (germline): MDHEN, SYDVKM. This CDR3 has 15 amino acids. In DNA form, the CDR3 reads TGTGCCAGCAGTCCCACAGGGCCTAGCTCCTACGAGCAGTACTTC. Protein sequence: CASSPTGPSSYEQYF. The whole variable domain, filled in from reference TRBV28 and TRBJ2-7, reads DVKVTQSSRYLVKRTGEKVFLECVQDMDHENMFWYRQDPGLGLRLIYFSYDVKMKEKGDIPEGYSVSREKKERFSLILESASTNQTSMYLCASSPTGPSSYEQYFGPGTRLTVT.

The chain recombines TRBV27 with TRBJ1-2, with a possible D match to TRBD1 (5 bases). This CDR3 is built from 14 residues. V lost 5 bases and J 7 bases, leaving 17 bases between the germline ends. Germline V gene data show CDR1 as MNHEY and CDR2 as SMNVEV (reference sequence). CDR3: CASSPQGSPGGYTF. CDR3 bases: TGTGCCAGCAGTCCTCAGGGTTCACCCGGTGGCTACACCTTC.

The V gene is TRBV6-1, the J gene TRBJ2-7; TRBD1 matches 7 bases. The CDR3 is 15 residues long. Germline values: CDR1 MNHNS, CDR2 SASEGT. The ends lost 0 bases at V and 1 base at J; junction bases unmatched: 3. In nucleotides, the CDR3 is TGTGCCAGCAGTGAAGCTAAACAGGGGTCCTACGAGCAGTACTTC. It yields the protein CASSEAKQGSYEQYF.

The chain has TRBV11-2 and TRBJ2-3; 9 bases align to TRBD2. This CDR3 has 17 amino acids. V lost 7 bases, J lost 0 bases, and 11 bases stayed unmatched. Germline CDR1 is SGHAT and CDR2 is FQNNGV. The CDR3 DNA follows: TGTGCCAGCACCATAAGTCAAGCGGGGGGCAGCACAGATACGCAGTATTTT. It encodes CASTISQAGGSTDTQYF.

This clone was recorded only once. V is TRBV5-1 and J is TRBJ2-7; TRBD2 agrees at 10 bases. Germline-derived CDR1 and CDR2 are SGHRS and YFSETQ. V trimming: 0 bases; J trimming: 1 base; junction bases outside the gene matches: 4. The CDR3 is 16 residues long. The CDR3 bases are TGCGCCAGCAGCTTGGTCGGGACTAGCGCGTCCTACGAGCAGTACTTC. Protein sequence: CASSLVGTSASYEQYF.

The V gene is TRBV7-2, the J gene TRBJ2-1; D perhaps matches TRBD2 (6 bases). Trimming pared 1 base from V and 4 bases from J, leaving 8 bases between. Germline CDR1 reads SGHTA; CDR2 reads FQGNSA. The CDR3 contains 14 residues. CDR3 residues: CASSLERGYNEQFF. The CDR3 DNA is TGTGCCAGCAGCTTAGAACGGGGGTACAATGAGCAGTTCTTC. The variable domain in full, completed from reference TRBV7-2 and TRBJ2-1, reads GAGVSQSPSNKVTEKGKDVELRCDPISGHTALYWYRQSLGQGLEFLIYFQGNSAPDKSGLPSDRFSAERTGGSVSTLTIQRTQQEDSAVYLCASSLERGYNEQFFGPGTRLTVL.

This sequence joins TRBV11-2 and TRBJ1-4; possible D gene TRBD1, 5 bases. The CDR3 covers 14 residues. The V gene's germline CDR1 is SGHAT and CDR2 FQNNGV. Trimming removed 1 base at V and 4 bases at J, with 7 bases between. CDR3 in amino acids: CASSLGGGNEKLFF. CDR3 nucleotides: TGTGCCAGCAGCTTAGGGGGGGGTAATGAAAAACTGTTTTTT.

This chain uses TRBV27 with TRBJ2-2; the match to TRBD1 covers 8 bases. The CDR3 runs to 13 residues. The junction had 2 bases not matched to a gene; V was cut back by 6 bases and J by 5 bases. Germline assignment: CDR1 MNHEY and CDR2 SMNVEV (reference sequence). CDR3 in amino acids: CASRRTGTGELFF. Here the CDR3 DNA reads TGTGCCAGCAGACGGACAGGGACCGGGGAGCTGTTTTTT.

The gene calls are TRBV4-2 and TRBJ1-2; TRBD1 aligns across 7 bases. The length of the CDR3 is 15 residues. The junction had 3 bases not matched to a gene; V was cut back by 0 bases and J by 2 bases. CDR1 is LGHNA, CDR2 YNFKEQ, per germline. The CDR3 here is CASSQDRQGNYGYTF. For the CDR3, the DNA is TGTGCCAGCAGCCAAGATCGACAGGGAAACTATGGCTACACCTTC.

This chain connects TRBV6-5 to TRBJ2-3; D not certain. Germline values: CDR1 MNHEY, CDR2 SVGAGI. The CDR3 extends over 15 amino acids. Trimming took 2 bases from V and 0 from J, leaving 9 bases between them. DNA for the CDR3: TGTGCCAGCAGTTACAGGCTGACTAGCACAGATACGCAGTATTTT. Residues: CASSYRLTSTDTQYF.